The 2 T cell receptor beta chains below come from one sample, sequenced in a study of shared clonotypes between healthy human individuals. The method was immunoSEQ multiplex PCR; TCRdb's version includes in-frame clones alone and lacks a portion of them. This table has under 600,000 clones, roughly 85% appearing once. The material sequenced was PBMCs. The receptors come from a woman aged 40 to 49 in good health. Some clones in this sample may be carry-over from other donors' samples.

The CDR3 DNA reads TGCGCCAGCAGCCTGAGACTAGCGGGAGCCACAGATACGCAGTATTTT. This translates into CASSLRLAGATDTQYF. The J gene is TRBJ2-3, the V gene TRBV5-1, with TRBD2 matching over 12 bases. Germline V lookup: CDR1 SGHRS, CDR2 YFSETQ. J lost 2 bases, V lost 4 bases, and 5 bases had no gene match. This CDR3 has 16 amino acids.

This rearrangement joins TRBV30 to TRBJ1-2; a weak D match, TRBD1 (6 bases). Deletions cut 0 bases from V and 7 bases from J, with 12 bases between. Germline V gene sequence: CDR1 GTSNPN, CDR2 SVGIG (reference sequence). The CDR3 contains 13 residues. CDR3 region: CAWSVRGFGGYTF. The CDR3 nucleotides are TGTGCCTGGAGTGTAAGGGGGTTTGGTGGCTACACCTTC.